The next 10 T cell receptor beta chains were all read from a single sample in a study of CD8 T cells in ankylosing spondylitis. TCRdb ran MiXCR on the 5' RACE reads and lists one entry per CDR3 protein. This repertoire shows more than 150,000 distinct CDR3 sequences, 9.5% to 15% found once; its top ten account for 16%. Input material: blood, either unsorted or a sorted T cell fraction (not recorded which). Receptors originate from a male donor with ankylosing spondylitis or in good health (not recorded which).

This clonotype was seen a few times. The V and J genes are TRBV12-3 or TRBV12-4 and TRBJ2-2; 11 nucleotides match TRBD2. With V trimmed by 8 bases and J by 6 bases, 8 bases remained unmatched. The CDR3 spans 15 residues. CDR3 region: CASSIAGGPAGELFF. In DNA, the CDR3 is TGTGCCAGCTCTATAGCGGGAGGGCCGGCCGGGGAGCTGTTTTTT.

The chain employs TRBV5-1 and TRBJ1-2; 8 bases agree with TRBD1. Germline V gives CDR1 SGHRS, CDR2 YFSETQ. CDR3 length: 16 amino acids. The V and J ends lost 4 bases and 3 bases, in that order; junction bases with no gene match: 11. The CDR3 DNA sequence: TGCGCCAGCAGCGGCGGACAGGGCCCCGCGGACTATGGCTACACCTTC. Protein product: CASSGGQGPADYGYTF.

This clonotype was picked up many times. The chain recombines TRBV11-3 with TRBJ2-5; D gene uncertain. The CDR3 consists of 13 residues. Germline lookup yields CDR1 SGHNT and CDR2 YENEEA. V was clipped by 7 bases and J by 5 bases, with 14 bases between them. The CDR3 loop is CASIRRFMETQYF. The CDR3 DNA is TGTGCCAGCATCCGACGTTTTATGGAGACCCAGTACTTC. The variable domain in full, completed from reference TRBV11-3 and TRBJ2-5, reads EAGVVQSPRYKIIEKKQPVAFWCNPISGHNTLYWYLQNLGQGPELLIRYENEEAVDDSQLPKDRFSAERLKGVDSTLKIQPAELGDSAVYLCASIRRFMETQYFGPGTRLLVL.

This clonotype has only a few counts. V and J are TRBV11-2 and TRBJ1-4; tentatively, D is TRBD1 (5 bases). The CDR3 is 14 residues long. The V end lost 4 bases, the J end lost 5 bases, and 11 bases lay between the germline ends. Germline V lookup: CDR1 SGHAT, CDR2 FQNNGV. The CDR3: CASSSFSGNEKLFF. The CDR3 coding sequence is TGTGCCAGCAGCTCCTTTTCAGGGAATGAAAAACTGTTTTTT. Full variable domain (rest looked up from reference TRBV11-2 and TRBJ1-4): EAGVAQSPRYKIIEKRQSVAFWCNPISGHATLYWYQQILGQGPKLLIQFQNNGVVDDSQLPKDRFSAERLKGVDSTLKIQPAKLEDSAVYLCASSSFSGNEKLFFGSGTQLSVL.

This clonotype has a handful of counts. The rearrangement joins TRBV7-8 to TRBJ2-1; TRBD2 agrees at 16 bases. Germline-derived CDR1 and CDR2 are SGHVS and FQNEAQ. The CDR3 covers 18 residues. With 4 bases clipped from V and 1 base from J, the junction kept 4 bases outside the gene matches. CDR3 bases: TGTGCCAGCAGCTGGGGACTAGCGGGAGGGCCTTCCTACAATGAGCAGTTCTTC. Its translation: CASSWGLAGGPSYNEQFF.

A few counts support this clonotype. This sequence joins TRBV20-1 and TRBJ2-7, with 7 bases that match TRBD2. This CDR3 comprises 15 residues. Germline assignment: CDR1 DFQATT and CDR2 SNEGSKA (reference sequence). Trimming took 0 bases from V and 6 from J; bases not matched to a gene: 11. The CDR3, as DNA: TGCAGTGCTAGAGATACGGGGGAGGGTCGGGGCGAGCAGTACTTC. This gives the protein CSARDTGEGRGEQYF.

In this sample, this clonotype turned up a few times. As DNA, the CDR3 is TGCAGTGCTTGGACAGGAGATTCCTACAATGAGCAGTTCTTC. Protein sequence: CSAWTGDSYNEQFF. The rearrangement joins TRBV20-1 to TRBJ2-1; 7 positions match TRBD1. The CDR3 length is 14 residues. Germline CDR1 is DFQATT and CDR2 is SNEGSKA (reference sequence). V lost 5 bases, J lost 1 base, and 5 bases stayed unmatched.

This CDR3 is CASSSGTSGLETQYF. For the CDR3, the DNA is TGTGCCAGCAGTTCCGGGACTAGCGGGCTAGAGACCCAGTACTTC. The chain uses TRBV2 and TRBJ2-5; TRBD2 matches 12 bases. The germline V gene encodes CDR1 SNHLY and CDR2 FYNNEI. This CDR3 is built from 15 residues. V lost 5 bases to trimming and J lost 4 bases; unmatched junction nucleotides: 5.

V is TRBV10-2 and J is TRBJ2-1; D is uncertain. The CDR3 has 12 residues. CDR1 is WSHSY and CDR2 is SAAADI in the germline V gene. Trimming shortened V by 10 bases and J by 7 bases, and 14 bases separated the two germline ends. The CDR3 DNA follows: TGCGCCACTGATTGGGGTGATAATGAGCAGTTCTTC. It yields the protein CATDWGDNEQFF.

The chain is built from TRBV20-1 and TRBJ2-1; TRBD2 matches at 15 bases. The length of the CDR3 is 18 residues. Germline CDR1 DFQATT, CDR2 SNEGSKA (reference sequence). The J segment lost 0 bases and the V segment lost 0 bases, leaving 3 bases of the junction unmatched. For the CDR3, the DNA is TGCAGTGCTAGAGAAGGGACTAGCGGGGGGAACTCCTACAATGAGCAGTTCTTC. It yields the protein CSAREGTSGGNSYNEQFF.